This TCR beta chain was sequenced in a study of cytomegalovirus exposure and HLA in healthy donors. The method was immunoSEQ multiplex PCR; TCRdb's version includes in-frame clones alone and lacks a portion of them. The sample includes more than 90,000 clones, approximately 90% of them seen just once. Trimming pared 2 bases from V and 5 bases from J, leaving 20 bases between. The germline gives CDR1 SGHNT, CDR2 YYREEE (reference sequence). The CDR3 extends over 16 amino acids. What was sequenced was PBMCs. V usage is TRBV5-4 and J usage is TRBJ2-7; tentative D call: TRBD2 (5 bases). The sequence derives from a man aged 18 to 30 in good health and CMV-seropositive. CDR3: CASSFLGAGEPDEQYF. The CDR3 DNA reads TGTGCCAGCAGCTTTTTGGGCGCGGGTGAACCCGACGAGCAGTACTTC.